The clone carrying this TCR beta chain is medium-sized within its sample. The sample belongs to a study of T cell repertoires in aging, cancer and after chemotherapy. This CDR3 has 14 residues. V lost 7 bases and J 0 bases, leaving 13 bases between the germline ends. Germline V gives CDR1 MNHEY, CDR2 SVGAGI. Amplification of TCR beta used genomic DNA extracted from peripheral blood. A mixed TRB-A/B primer pool amplified rearranged TRB by multiplex touch-down PCR. MiXCR, applied by TCRdb to the multiplex PCR reads, yields one record per CDR3 protein. This table has approximately 9,700 distinct CDR3 sequences, about 33% appearing once.

The sequencing input was blood. This sequence was found in a human donor in good health. The chain is built from TRBV6-5 and TRBJ2-7; no definite D call. The CDR3 here is CASTLGPSSYEQYF. CDR3 bases: TGTGCCAGCACACTCGGACCTTCCTCCTACGAGCAGTACTTC.